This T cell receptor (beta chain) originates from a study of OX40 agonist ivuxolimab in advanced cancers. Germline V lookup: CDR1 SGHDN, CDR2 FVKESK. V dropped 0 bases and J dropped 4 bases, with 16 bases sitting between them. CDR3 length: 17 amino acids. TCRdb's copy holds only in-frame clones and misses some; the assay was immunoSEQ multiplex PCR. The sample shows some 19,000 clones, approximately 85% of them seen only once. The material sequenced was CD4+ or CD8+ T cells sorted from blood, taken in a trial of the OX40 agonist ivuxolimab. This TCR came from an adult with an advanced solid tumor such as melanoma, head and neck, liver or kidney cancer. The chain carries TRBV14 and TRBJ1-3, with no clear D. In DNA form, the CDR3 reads TGTGCCAGCAGCCAAGATCCGGCAGGAGGTTTAGGAAACACCATATATTTT. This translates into CASSQDPAGGLGNTIYF.